This T cell receptor (beta chain) appears in the sequencing data of a study of OX40 agonist ivuxolimab in advanced cancers. Looking at the study overall: A diagnosis of hepatocellular carcinoma, melanoma, renal cell or head and neck cancer was present in dose-escalation patients.

TCRdb's table, derived via immunoSEQ multiplex PCR, lists solely in-frame clones and lacks some. The table records about 88,000 clones, 75% to 90% of them present only once. Germline V lookup: CDR1 SQVTM, CDR2 ANQGSEA. V gave up 6 bases and J gave up 5 bases; unmatched junction bases: 6. The CDR3 is made up of 13 amino acids. The V call is TRBV29-1, the J call TRBJ1-4, with TRBD1 matching over 7 bases. Material: CD4+ or CD8+ T cells sorted from blood, obtained in a trial of the OX40 agonist ivuxolimab. The TCR comes from an adult with an advanced solid tumor such as melanoma, head and neck, liver or kidney cancer. CDR3 residues: CSVFKTGNEKLFF. CDR3 DNA: TGCAGCGTCTTTAAGACAGGGAATGAAAAACTGTTTTTT.